This TCR beta chain was observed in a study of blood T cell repertoires in COVID-19 (dated by TCRdb to between 2020 and 2021). For context, the study as a whole: The collaborator samples originated in the United States, Italy and Spain and spanned the acute and convalescent phases of COVID-19. The material from the prospective study consisted of cDNA or gDNA derived from T cells, B-cell-depleted T cells, or PBMCs. Deeply sampled blood TCRbeta repertoires from subjects exposed to, actively infected with, or recovered from COVID-19 were included in the dataset. The repertoires were released in a freely available public database intended as a resource for research on the immune response to SARS-CoV-2. The samples were drawn from the first 160 participants of the ongoing ImmuneRACE study and from 1,254 subjects provided by 6 global collaborators. Sample metadata almost always included a de-identified subject ID, COVID-19 status, age in years and sex. Where available, HLA class I and class II types were obtained from metadata supplied by the sample provider rather than from assay-based typing. Summary of the overall study and its limitations: The quantity of clinical and demographic metadata differed by source and by participant and was supplied without curation.

Via the germline V gene (reference sequence), CDR1 is DFQATT and CDR2 SNEGSKA. Inclusive of the bounding cysteine and phenylalanine, the CDR3 is 17 residues long. Just CDR3 DNA is preserved here, 51 bases in frame from base 1. V has 3 bases trimmed and J has 0 bases trimmed; junction bases matching no gene number 11. The immunoSEQ Assay, a bias-controlled multiplex PCR, was used to amplify TCRbeta CDR3 regions from genomic DNA. The source study handled its data this way. The number of nucleated cells in each sample was estimated from the amplification of reference gene primers within the assay. Sequence reads were collapsed and filtered to measure the absolute abundance of every unique TCRbeta CDR3 rearrangement. For each sample, productive Simpson clonality was calculated as the square root of Simpson's diversity index over productive rearrangements. Sourced from immuneACCESS, this table was stored by TCRdb with only in-frame sequences that have V and J called. A share of the clones is absent; for the studies checked, an unresolved V gene accounts for under half, and the remainder has no known explanation. D and trimming were read from the DNA, whereas the V and J calls and clone size are those reported in that table. Here the sample has about 56,000 clones; about 91% occur a single time. Of the sample, 43% is held by the ten largest clones.

At one collaborating source in Seattle, patients were enrolled during active infection and were followed longitudinally through the course of disease. Each collaborating institution followed its own protocols to collect whole blood in K2EDTA tubes. For TCRbeta analysis, collaborator samples were shipped as frozen whole blood, as isolated PBMCs, or as DNA extracted from either sample type. With regard to this clone: The target of this receptor is not known. Base qualities are missing; no much larger clone stands one base away.

The TCR comes from a woman aged 60-70 years with COVID-19, enrolled during active disease. The sequencing input was peripheral blood. The rearrangement joined TRBV20-1 to TRBJ2-4; 7 nucleotides in the junction match TRBD2. The CDR3 has the sequence CSASSLADLLAKNIQYF. Read as DNA, the sequence is TGCAGTGCTAGTTCGCTAGCGGACCTACTAGCCAAAAACATTCAGTACTTC.